The rows below give T cell receptor beta chains drawn from one sample of a study of blood T cells in healthy people across ages. TCRdb redid the calling of the 5' RACE reads with MiXCR, one entry per CDR3 protein. The sample lists about 2 million distinct CDR3 sequences; around half were seen once. Material: blood. Every receptor here comes from a woman in her thirties or forties in good health. Each CDR3 is given with its conserved first and last residue. The D gene is left open where the match is weak. For some rows the clone size is stated as once, few or many, or as a class when expanded; others skip it.

clone size | J gene | V gene | D gene | CDR3 protein | CDR3 DNA
few | TRBJ2-1 | TRBV29-1 | - | CSSRVVNEQFF | TGCAGCAGTAGGGTAGTCAATGAGCAGTTCTTC
many | TRBJ2-7 | TRBV4-3 | - | CASSQDRGQGYEQYF | TGCGCCAGCAGCCAAGATAGGGGCCAGGGGTACGAGCAGTACTTC
- | TRBJ1-1 | TRBV28 | - | CASSIDYNTEAFF | TGTGCCAGCAGTATTGACTATAACACTGAAGCTTTCTTT
- | TRBJ2-2 | TRBV20-1 | - | CSASRDTNTGELFF | TGCAGTGCTAGCCGGGACACCAACACCGGGGAGCTGTTTTTT
many | TRBJ2-7 | TRBV7-2 | - | CASSQQGFNEQYF | TGTGCCAGCAGCCAACAGGGATTCAACGAGCAGTACTTC
- | TRBJ1-4 | TRBV6-5 | - | CASSYSWGGATNEKLFF | TGTGCCAGCAGTTACTCTTGGGGCGGGGCGACTAATGAAAAACTGTTTTTT
few | TRBJ2-7 | TRBV10-3 | TRBD1 | CAISPGQGPYEQYF | TGTGCCATCAGTCCGGGACAGGGACCCTACGAGCAGTACTTC
- | TRBJ2-1 | TRBV4-3 | - | CASSRMGHITMVEQFF | TGCGCCAGCAGCCGCATGGGACATATCACAATGGTTGAGCAGTTCTTC
- | TRBJ2-5 | TRBV20-1 | TRBD2 | CSVRTSGGKTQETQYF | TGCAGTGTTCGGACTAGCGGGGGAAAAACTCAAGAGACCCAGTACTTC
- | TRBJ2-5 | TRBV6-2/TRBV6-3 | TRBD1 | CASSASGGLETQYF | TGTGCCAGCAGTGCTTCAGGGGGCCTTGAGACCCAGTACTTC
few | TRBJ2-7 | TRBV29-1 | - | CSVAAPYEQYF | TGCAGCGTTGCGGCGCCATACGAGCAGTACTTC
- | TRBJ2-7 | TRBV5-1 | - | CASSLGGDRTYEQYF | TGCGCCAGCAGCTTGGGTGGGGACCGTACCTACGAGCAGTACTTC
few | TRBJ1-2 | TRBV15 | - | CATSGSRTDYGYTF | TGTGCCACCAGCGGATCTCGGACGGACTATGGCTACACCTTC
- | TRBJ2-1 | TRBV28 | TRBD2 | CASSPGGLAGDYDEQFF | TGTGCCAGCAGCCCCGGGGGACTAGCGGGGGATTACGATGAGCAGTTCTTC
- | TRBJ2-7 | TRBV28 | TRBD2 | CASIQRGPPYEQYF | TGTGCCAGCATCCAGCGGGGGCCCCCTTACGAGCAGTACTTC
- | TRBJ2-7 | TRBV20-1 | TRBD1 | CSALYGQGASYEQYF | TGCAGTGCCCTCTACGGACAGGGGGCTTCCTACGAGCAGTACTTC
few | TRBJ2-3 | TRBV20-1 | - | CSASDVTDTQYF | TGCAGTGCTAGTGATGTCACAGATACGCAGTATTTT
- | TRBJ2-7 | TRBV6-2/TRBV6-3 | TRBD1 | CASRGQGRRFEYEQYF | TGTGCCAGCAGAGGACAGGGAAGAAGGTTCGAATACGAGCAGTACTTC
- | TRBJ2-3 | TRBV12-3/TRBV12-4 | - | CASSFGREATDTQYF | TGTGCCAGCAGTTTCGGCAGGGAAGCGACAGATACGCAGTATTTT
once | TRBJ2-5 | TRBV2 | - | CASSEANTCQETQYF | TGTGCCAGCAGTGAAGCAAACACCTGCCAAGAGACCCAGTACTTC
- | TRBJ1-1 | TRBV13 | - | CASSPGAAWGAFF | TGTGCCAGCAGCCCGGGAGCAGCATGGGGAGCTTTCTTT
- | TRBJ2-5 | TRBV13 | TRBD1 | CASSLEAGTGKETQYF | TGTGCCAGCAGCTTAGAGGCCGGGACAGGAAAAGAGACCCAGTACTTC